The table lists the clone carrying this T cell receptor (beta chain) with a few counts. Antigen: not known. This sample is drawn from a study of cytomegalovirus exposure and HLA in healthy donors. This CDR3 has 14 residues. Germline CDR1 is SNHLY and CDR2 is FYNNEI. The V gene end was trimmed by 5 bases and the J gene end by 4 bases; junction bases not matched to a gene: 6. Study-wide results and caveats: In an earlier analysis, in around 590 donors, most V segments appeared productive either ~87% or ~30% of the time. No immune exposure information besides CMV serostatus was available.

It was with 60 Vbeta and 13 Jbeta primers that the PCR ran. Profiling relied on immunoSEQ multiplex PCR, and the TCRdb table lists in-frame clones only, not all of them. The sample includes about 72,000 clones, 60% to 75% seen only once; the top ten take less than 25%. This sequence was found in a man aged 40-50 years in good health and CMV-seropositive. Material: PBMCs. This chain connects TRBV2 to TRBJ1-2; TRBD1 matches 8 bases. CDR3 loop: CASSPVGQGYGYTF. In DNA, the CDR3 is TGTGCCAGCAGTCCAGTCGGACAGGGCTATGGCTACACCTTC.